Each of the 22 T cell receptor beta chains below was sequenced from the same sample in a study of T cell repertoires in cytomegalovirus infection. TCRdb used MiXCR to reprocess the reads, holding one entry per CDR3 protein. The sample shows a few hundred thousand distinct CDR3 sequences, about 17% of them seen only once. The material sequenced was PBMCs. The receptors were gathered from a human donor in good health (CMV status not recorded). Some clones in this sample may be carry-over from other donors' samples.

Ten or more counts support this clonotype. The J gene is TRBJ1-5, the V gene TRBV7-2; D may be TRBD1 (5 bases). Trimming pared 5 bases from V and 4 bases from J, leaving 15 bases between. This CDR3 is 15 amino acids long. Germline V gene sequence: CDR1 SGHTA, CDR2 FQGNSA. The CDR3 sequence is CASSPPGPLNQPQHF. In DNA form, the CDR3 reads TGTGCCAGCAGCCCTCCGGGACCGCTTAATCAGCCCCAGCATTTT.

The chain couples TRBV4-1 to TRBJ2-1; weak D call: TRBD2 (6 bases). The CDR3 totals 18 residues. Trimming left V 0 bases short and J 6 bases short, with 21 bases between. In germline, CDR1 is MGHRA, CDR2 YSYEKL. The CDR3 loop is CASSQETLASLTGNEQFF. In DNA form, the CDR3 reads TGCGCCAGCAGCCAAGAGACACTAGCTTCTCTCACGGGCAATGAGCAGTTCTTC.

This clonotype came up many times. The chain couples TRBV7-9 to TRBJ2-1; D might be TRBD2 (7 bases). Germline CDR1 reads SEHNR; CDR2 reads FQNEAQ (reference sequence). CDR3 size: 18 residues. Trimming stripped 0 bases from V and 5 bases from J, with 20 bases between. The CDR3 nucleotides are TGTGCCAGCAGCTTAGCGGGGGGGCCAGGGAGGCTGAACAATGAGCAGTTCTTC. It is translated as CASSLAGGPGRLNNEQFF.

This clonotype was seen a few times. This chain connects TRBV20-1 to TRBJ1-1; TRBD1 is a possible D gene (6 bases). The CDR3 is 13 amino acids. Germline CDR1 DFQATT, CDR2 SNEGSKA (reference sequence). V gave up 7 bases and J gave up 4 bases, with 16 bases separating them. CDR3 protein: CSVRGGEGTEAFF. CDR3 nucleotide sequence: TGCAGTGTCAGGGGTGGGGAAGGCACTGAAGCTTTCTTT.

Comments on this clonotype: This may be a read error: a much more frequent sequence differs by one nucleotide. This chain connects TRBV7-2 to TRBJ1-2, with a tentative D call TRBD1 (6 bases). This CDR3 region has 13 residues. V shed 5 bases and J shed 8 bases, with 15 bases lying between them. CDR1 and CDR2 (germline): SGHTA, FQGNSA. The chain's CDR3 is CASSIDGGRGYTF. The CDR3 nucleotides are TGTGCCAGCAGCATAGATGGGGGCCGGGGCTACACCTTC. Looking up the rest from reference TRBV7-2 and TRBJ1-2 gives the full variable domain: GAGVSQSPSNKVTEKGKDVELRCDPISGHTALYWYRQSLGQGLEFLIYFQGNSAPDKSGLPSDRFSAERTGGSVSTLTIQRTQQEDSAVYLCASSIDGGRGYTFGSGTRLTVV.

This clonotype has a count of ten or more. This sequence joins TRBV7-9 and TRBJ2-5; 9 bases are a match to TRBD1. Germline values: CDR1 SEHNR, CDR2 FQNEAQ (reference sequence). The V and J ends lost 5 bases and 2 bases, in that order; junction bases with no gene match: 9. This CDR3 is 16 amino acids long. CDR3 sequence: CASSTPGQGGQETQYF. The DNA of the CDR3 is TGTGCCAGCAGCACGCCGGGACAGGGAGGTCAAGAGACCCAGTACTTC.

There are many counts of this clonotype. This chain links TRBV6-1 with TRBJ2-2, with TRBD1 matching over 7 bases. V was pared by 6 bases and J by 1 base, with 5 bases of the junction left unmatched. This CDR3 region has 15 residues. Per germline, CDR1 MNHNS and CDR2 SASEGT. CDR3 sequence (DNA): TGTGCCAGCAGGACCGGGACAGAGAACACCGGGGAGCTGTTTTTT. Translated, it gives CASRTGTENTGELFF.

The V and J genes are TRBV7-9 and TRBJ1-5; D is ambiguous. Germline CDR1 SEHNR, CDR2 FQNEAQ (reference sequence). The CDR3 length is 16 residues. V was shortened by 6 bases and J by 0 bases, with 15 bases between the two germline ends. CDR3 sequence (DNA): TGTGCCAGCAGACGACGGGCAGGCGGTAGCAATCAGCCCCAGCATTTT. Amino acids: CASRRRAGGSNQPQHF. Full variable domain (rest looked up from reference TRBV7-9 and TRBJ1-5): DTGVSQNPRHKITKRGQNVTFRCDPISEHNRLYWYRQTLGQGPEFLTYFQNEAQLEKSRLLSDRFSAERPKGSFSTLEIQRTEQGDSAMYLCASRRRAGGSNQPQHFGDGTRLSIL.

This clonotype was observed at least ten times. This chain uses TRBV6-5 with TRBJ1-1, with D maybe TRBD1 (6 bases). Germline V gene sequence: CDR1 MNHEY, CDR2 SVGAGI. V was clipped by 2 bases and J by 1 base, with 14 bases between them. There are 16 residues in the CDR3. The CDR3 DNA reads TGTGCCAGCAGTTACCCACGGGACAACGAGAACACTGAAGCTTTCTTT. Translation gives CASSYPRDNENTEAFF.

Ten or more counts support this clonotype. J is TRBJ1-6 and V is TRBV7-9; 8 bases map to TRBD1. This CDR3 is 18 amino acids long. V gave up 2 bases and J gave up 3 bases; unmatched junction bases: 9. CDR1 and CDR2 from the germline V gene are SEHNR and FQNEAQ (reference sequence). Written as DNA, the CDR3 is TGTGCCAGCAGCTTAAGGAGTCCAGGGGGCTTCTATAATTCACCCCTCCACTTT. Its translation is CASSLRSPGGFYNSPLHF.

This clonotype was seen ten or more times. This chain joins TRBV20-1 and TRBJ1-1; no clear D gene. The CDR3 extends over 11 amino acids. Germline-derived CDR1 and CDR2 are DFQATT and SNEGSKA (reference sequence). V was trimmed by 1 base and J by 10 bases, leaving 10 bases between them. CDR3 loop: CSARVSIGAFF. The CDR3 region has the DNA TGCAGTGCTAGAGTGTCCATAGGAGCTTTCTTT.

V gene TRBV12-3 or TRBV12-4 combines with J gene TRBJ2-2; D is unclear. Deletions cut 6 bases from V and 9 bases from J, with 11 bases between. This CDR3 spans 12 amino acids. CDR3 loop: CASSLPDRELFF. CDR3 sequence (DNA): TGTGCCAGCAGCCTCCCCGACCGGGAGCTGTTTTTT.

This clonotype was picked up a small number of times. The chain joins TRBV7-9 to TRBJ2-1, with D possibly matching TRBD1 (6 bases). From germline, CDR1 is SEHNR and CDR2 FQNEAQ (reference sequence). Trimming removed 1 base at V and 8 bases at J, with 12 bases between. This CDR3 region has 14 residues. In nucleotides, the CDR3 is TGTGCCAGCAGCTTAGTAGCAGGGGCCCATGAGCAGTTCTTC. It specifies CASSLVAGAHEQFF.

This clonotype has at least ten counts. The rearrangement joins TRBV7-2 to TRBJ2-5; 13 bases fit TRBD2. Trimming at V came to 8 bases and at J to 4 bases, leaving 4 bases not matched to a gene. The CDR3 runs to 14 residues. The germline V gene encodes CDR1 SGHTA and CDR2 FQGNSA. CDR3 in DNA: TGTGCCAGCTGGGGACTAGCGGGGTTAGAGACCCAGTACTTC. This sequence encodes CASWGLAGLETQYF. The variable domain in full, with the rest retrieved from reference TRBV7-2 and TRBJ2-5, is GAGVSQSPSNKVTEKGKDVELRCDPISGHTALYWYRQSLGQGLEFLIYFQGNSAPDKSGLPSDRFSAERTGGSVSTLTIQRTQQEDSAVYLCASWGLAGLETQYFGPGTRLLVL.

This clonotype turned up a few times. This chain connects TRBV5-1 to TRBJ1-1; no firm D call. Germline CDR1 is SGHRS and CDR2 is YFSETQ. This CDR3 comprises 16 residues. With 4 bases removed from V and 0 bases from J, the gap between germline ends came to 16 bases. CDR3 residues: CASSPPGAHMNTEAFF. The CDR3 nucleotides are TGCGCCAGCAGCCCCCCTGGTGCTCATATGAACACTGAAGCTTTCTTT.

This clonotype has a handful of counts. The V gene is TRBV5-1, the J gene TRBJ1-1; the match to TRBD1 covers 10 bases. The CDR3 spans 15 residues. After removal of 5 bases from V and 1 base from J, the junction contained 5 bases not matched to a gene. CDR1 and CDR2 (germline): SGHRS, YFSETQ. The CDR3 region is CASRMGQGPNTEAFF. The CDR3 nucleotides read TGCGCCAGCAGAATGGGACAGGGGCCGAACACTGAAGCTTTCTTT.

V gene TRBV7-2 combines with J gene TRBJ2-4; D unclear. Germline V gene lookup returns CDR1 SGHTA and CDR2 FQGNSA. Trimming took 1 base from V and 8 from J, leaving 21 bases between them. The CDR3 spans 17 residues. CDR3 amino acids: CASSLVAARQKTDIQYF. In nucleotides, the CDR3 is TGTGCCAGCAGCTTAGTCGCGGCTCGGCAAAAGACGGACATTCAGTACTTC.

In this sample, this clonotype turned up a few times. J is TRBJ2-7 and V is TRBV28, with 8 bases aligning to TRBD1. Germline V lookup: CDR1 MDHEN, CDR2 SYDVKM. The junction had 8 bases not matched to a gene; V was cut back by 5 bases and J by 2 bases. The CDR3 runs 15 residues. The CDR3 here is CASSAPGQATYEQYF. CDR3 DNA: TGTGCCAGCAGTGCCCCGGGACAGGCGACCTACGAGCAGTACTTC.

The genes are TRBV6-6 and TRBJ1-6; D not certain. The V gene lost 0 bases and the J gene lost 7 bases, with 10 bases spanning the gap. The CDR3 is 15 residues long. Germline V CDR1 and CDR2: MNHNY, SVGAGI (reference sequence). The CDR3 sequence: CASSYSPTPNSPLHF. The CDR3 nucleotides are TGTGCCAGCAGTTACTCTCCGACACCAAATTCACCCCTCCACTTT.

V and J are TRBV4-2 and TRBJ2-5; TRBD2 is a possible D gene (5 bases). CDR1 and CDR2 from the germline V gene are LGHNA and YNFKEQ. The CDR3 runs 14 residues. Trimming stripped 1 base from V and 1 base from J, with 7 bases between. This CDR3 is CASSQVTSQETQYF. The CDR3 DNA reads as TGTGCCAGCAGCCAAGTAACTAGCCAAGAGACCCAGTACTTC.

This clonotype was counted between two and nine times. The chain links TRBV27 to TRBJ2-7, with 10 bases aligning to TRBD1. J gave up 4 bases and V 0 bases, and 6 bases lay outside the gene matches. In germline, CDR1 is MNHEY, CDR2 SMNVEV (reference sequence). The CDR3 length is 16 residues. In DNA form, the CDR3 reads TGTGCCAGCAGTTTATCCGACGGACAGGGGGGATACGAGCAGTACTTC. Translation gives CASSLSDGQGGYEQYF.

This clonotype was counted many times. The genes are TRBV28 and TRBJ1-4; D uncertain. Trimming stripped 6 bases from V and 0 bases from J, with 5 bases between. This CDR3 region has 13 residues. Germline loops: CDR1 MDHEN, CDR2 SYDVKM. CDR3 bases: TGTGCCAGCAGCCCCGCAACTAATGAAAAACTGTTTTTT. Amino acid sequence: CASSPATNEKLFF.